The rows below give T cell receptor beta chains drawn from one sample of a study of cytomegalovirus exposure and HLA in healthy donors. The repertoire was sequenced with immunoSEQ multiplex PCR; TCRdb's copy has only in-frame clones and lacks some. The sample records about 94,000 clones, over 65% being singletons. Sequencing was performed on PBMCs. These TCRs come from a human donor in good health. Both conserved end residues are part of each CDR3. D genes are given only for firm matches. Where a row states a size, it is once, few, many or the class of an expanded clone; other rows omit it.

j_gene	abundance	v_gene	d_gene	CDR3nt	CDR3aa
TRBJ1-2	.	TRBV6-1	TRBD1	TGTGCCAGCAAGGAAGGACAGGGCGGCTATGGCTACACCTTC	CASKEGQGGYGYTF
TRBJ1-2	.	TRBV15	TRBD1	TGTGCCACCAGCAGAGCGCAGGGGGATGGCTACACCTTC	CATSRAQGDGYTF
TRBJ1-5	.	TRBV7-2	TRBD1	TGTGCCAGCAGCTTAATGACAGGGCAGCCCCAGCATTTT	CASSLMTGQPQHF
TRBJ2-5	.	TRBV4-1	.	TGCGCCAGCAGCCAAGGGTACATTACGGACTCACAAGAGACCCAGTACTTC	CASSQGYITDSQETQYF
TRBJ2-2	.	TRBV19	TRBD2	TGTGCCAGTAGCACCTTAGCGGGAGGGTACACCGGGGAGCTGTTTTTT	CASSTLAGGYTGELFF
TRBJ2-7	.	TRBV28	.	TGTGCCAGCAGTTCCCCTTCCCTCGAGCAGTACTTC	CASSSPSLEQYF
TRBJ1-5	.	TRBV19	.	TGTGCCAGTAGTATATTTTTCGGAGGGGCCGGGCGCAATCAGCCCCAGCATTTT	CASSIFFGGAGRNQPQHF
TRBJ2-2	few	TRBV6-1	.	TGTGCCAGCAGGGAACTGACCGGGGAGCTGTTTTTT	CASRELTGELFF
TRBJ1-2	.	TRBV6-5	.	TGTGCCAGCAGTTACTCAGTGACAGCCCGGTTCGGCTACACCTTC	CASSYSVTARFGYTF
TRBJ2-5	.	TRBV7-3	TRBD2	TGTGCCAGCAGCCCCGGGACTAGCGGGAGAAAAGAGACCCAGTACTTC	CASSPGTSGRKETQYF
TRBJ2-3	.	TRBV13	.	TGTGCCAGCAGCTTAGGCCCCTCAAGAGGTACGCAGTATTTT	CASSLGPSRGTQYF
TRBJ1-4	.	TRBV6-5	.	TGTGCCAGCAGCTATGACAGGACGGGAAAACTGTTTTTT	CASSYDRTGKLFF
TRBJ2-2	.	TRBV9	.	TGTGCCAGCAGCGTAGGCGGGTGGAACACCGGGGAGCTGTTTTTT	CASSVGGWNTGELFF
TRBJ1-1	.	TRBV28	.	TGTGCCAGCAGAAATCAGGGGCTGAACACTGAAGCTTTCTTT	CASRNQGLNTEAFF
TRBJ1-5	.	TRBV28	.	TGTGCCAGCAGCCCTAGGGGGGCCGGGGGGAATCAGCCCCAGCATTTT	CASSPRGAGGNQPQHF
TRBJ1-2	.	TRBV6-1	.	TGTGCCAGCAGTGAACCCCGGTTTGACACCTTC	CASSEPRFDTF
TRBJ1-5	.	TRBV28	TRBD1	TGTGCCACTTTCCCCGAGGGACAGGGGCAATATCAGCCCCAGCATTTT	CATFPEGQGQYQPQHF
TRBJ1-1	.	TRBV7-3	.	TGTGCCAGCAGCCCAAACGCGGGGACTGAAGCTTTCTTT	CASSPNAGTEAFF
TRBJ2-3	.	TRBV9	.	TGTGCCAGCAGCGTATCAGGATCTCCAGATACGCAGTATTTT	CASSVSGSPDTQYF
TRBJ1-2	.	TRBV7-3	TRBD1	TGTGCCAGCAGCTTAGGGGGACAGGGACGCAACTATGGCTACACCTTC	CASSLGGQGRNYGYTF
TRBJ2-3	.	TRBV4-2	TRBD2	TGTGCCAGCAGCCAATCCACTAGCGGCACAGATACGCAGTATTTT	CASSQSTSGTDTQYF
TRBJ2-1	.	TRBV15	.	TGTGCCACCAGCAGAGCCGGGGACAAATACAATGAGCAGTTCTTC	CATSRAGDKYNEQFF
TRBJ2-1	.	TRBV4-3	.	TGCGCCAGCAGCCAAGATCAGTGGAGAAACAATGAGCAGTTCTTC	CASSQDQWRNNEQFF
TRBJ2-1	.	TRBV14	TRBD1	TGTGCCAGCAGCCAAGGAACACGGGACAGGTACTACAATGAGCAGTTCTTC	CASSQGTRDRYYNEQFF
TRBJ1-5	.	TRBV12-5	TRBD1	TGTGCTAGTGGTTCCTGGACAGGGGGAGATCAGCCCCAGCATTTT	CASGSWTGGDQPQHF
TRBJ2-3	.	TRBV11-2	TRBD2	TGTGCCAGCAGCCGTACTAGCGGGGGGTTTCCAGAAACGCAGTATTTT	CASSRTSGGFPETQYF
TRBJ1-2	once	TRBV28	TRBD1	TGTGCCAGCAGTTGGGGACAGGGCGACTATGGCTACACCTTC	CASSWGQGDYGYTF
TRBJ2-4	few	TRBV6-4	.	TGTGCCACTCGCACTCACTACCGGGACTGTAAAAACATTCAGTACTTC	CATRTHYRDCKNIQYF
TRBJ2-5	.	TRBV6-5	TRBD2	TGTGCCAGCAGACCCGGGACTAGCGGGGGGGAGACCCAGTACTTC	CASRPGTSGGETQYF
TRBJ1-1	.	TRBV18	TRBD1	TGTGCCAGCTCAAGCGGACAGGCGAACACTGAAGCTTTCTTT	CASSSGQANTEAFF
TRBJ2-5	.	TRBV7-9	TRBD2	TGTGCCAGCAGCTTAGTAGGGACTACCCAAGAGACCCAGTACTTC	CASSLVGTTQETQYF
TRBJ2-2	.	TRBV5-1	.	TGCGCCAGCAGCCCGGCCGGGACACCCACGAACACCGGGGAGCTGTTTTTT	CASSPAGTPTNTGELFF
TRBJ2-7	.	TRBV5-1	.	TGCGCCAGCAGCCTCGGGACAACGTACGAGCAGTACTTC	CASSLGTTYEQYF
TRBJ2-3	.	TRBV13	TRBD2	TGTGCCAGCAGCGCCCGACTAGCGGCCACAGATACGCAGTATTTT	CASSARLAATDTQYF
TRBJ1-3	.	TRBV7-8	.	TGTGCCAGCAGCCCGAAAGGGGTCTCTGGAAACACCATATATTTT	CASSPKGVSGNTIYF
TRBJ2-5	once	TRBV19	.	TGTGCCAGTAGTATTAGGGGTTTTGAGACCCAGTACTTC	CASSIRGFETQYF
TRBJ1-4	few	TRBV6-4	.	TGTGCCAGCAGTGACTCGCCCGGTGAAAAACTGTTTTTT	CASSDSPGEKLFF
TRBJ1-1	once	TRBV2	.	TGTGCCAGCAGAGGTCAGGCCGGTGAAGCTTTCTTT	CASRGQAGEAFF
TRBJ1-1	few	TRBV19	TRBD1	TGTGCCAGTAACAGGGGAGAAAGGAGCACTGAAGCTTTCTTT	CASNRGERSTEAFF
TRBJ1-1	.	TRBV2	.	TGTGCCAGCGAACGGGGTCTCACTGAAGCTTTCTTT	CASERGLTEAFF
TRBJ2-3	.	TRBV7-2	.	TGTGCCAGCAGCTTAGATCCGGGTCTAGCAGATACGCAGTATTTT	CASSLDPGLADTQYF
TRBJ1-3	.	TRBV6-6	.	TGTGCCAGCAGTCCAACGGGGAAGACGGGAAACACCATATATTTT	CASSPTGKTGNTIYF
TRBJ1-5	.	TRBV30	.	TGTGCCTGTACAGGGAGGGGGCAGCCCCAGCATTTT	CACTGRGQPQHF
TRBJ1-4	.	TRBV18	.	TGTGCCAGCTCACCCGGGATGGGCCGAGATGAAAAACTGTTTTTT	CASSPGMGRDEKLFF
TRBJ2-3	.	TRBV19	TRBD2	TGTGCCAGTAGTGCCTTAGCGGGGTTCGGGAGCACAGATACGCAGTATTTT	CASSALAGFGSTDTQYF